This T cell receptor (beta chain) was recovered during a study of blood T cells in healthy people across ages. Germline V gene lookup returns CDR1 KGHDR and CDR2 SFDVKD. The CDR3 covers 17 residues. V lost 4 bases, J lost 0 bases, and 4 bases stayed unmatched. With a J-beta primer mix and a sample-barcoded 5' primer, a second PCR ran about 7 to 11 cycles. MiXCR was run by TCRdb on the 5' RACE reads, yielding one entry per CDR3 protein. The sample has over 750,000 distinct CDR3 sequences; around 25% are singletons. The data were also submitted as part of a second study, on T cells of mothers and their children.

This clonotype was sampled from a boy between 5 and 17 years old in good health. Specimen: blood. The chain combines TRBV24-1 with TRBJ2-5, with 13 nucleotides matching TRBD2. For the CDR3, the DNA is TGTGCCACCAGTGAAGGACTAGCGGGAGCGTACCAAGAGACCCAGTACTTC. The encoded protein is CATSEGLAGAYQETQYF.